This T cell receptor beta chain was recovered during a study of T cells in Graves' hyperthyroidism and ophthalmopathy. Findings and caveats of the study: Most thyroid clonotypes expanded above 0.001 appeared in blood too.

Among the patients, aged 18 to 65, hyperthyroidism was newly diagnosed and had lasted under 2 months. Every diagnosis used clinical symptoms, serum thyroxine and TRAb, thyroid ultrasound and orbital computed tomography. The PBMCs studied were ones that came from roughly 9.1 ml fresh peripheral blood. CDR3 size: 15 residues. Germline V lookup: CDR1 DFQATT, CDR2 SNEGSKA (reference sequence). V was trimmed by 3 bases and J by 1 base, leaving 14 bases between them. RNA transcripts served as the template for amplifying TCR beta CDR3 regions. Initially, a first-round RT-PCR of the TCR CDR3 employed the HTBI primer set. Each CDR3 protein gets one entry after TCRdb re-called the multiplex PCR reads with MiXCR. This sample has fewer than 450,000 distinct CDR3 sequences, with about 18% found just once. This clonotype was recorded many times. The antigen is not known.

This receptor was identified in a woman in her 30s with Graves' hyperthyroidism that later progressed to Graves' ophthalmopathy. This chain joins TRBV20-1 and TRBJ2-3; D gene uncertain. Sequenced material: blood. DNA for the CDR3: TGCAGTGCTAGTGCATATGGCGGCGGCACAGATACGCAGTATTTT. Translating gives CSASAYGGGTDTQYF.